The 26 T cell receptor beta chains below come from one sample, sequenced in a study of T cell clonality in common variable immunodeficiency. Only in-frame clones appear in the TCRdb table, and some are missing; sequencing was by immunoSEQ multiplex PCR. This repertoire lists more than 30,000 clones without singletons; around 5% sits in the top ten. No antigens are known for them. Whole-study results and caveats: Fewer deletions and N-nucleotide insertions were reportedly seen in common variable immunodeficiency TCR beta sequences.

The sample consisted of peripheral blood mononuclear cells. Receptors were obtained from a human donor with common variable immunodeficiency.

This clone has more than one count but fewer than ten. Read sequence stops 3 residues before the CDR3 end, and the germline J gene provides the missing end. The chain couples TRBV19 to TRBJ2-3; TRBD1 might be the D (5 bases). CDR1 and CDR2 (germline): LNHDA, SQIVND (reference sequence). Trimming cost V 5 bases and J 1 base, with 13 bases left between them. The length of the CDR3 is 15 residues. The sequenced part of the CDR3 DNA is TGTGCCAGTAGTCCCGCCCAGGGCCGCACAGATACG. Amino acids: CASSPAQGRTDT. From start to end, the CDR3 is CASSPAQGRTDTQYF.

CDR3 DNA, as far as it was read: TGTGCCAGTAGTATTAAGGTGAACACTGAA. Its protein is CASSIKVNTE. The CDR3, in full, reads CASSIKVNTEAFF. The chain links TRBV19 to TRBJ1-1; no reliable D call. The CDR3 goes on 3 residues after the read ends, and that part is filled in from the germline J gene. In germline, CDR1 is LNHDA, CDR2 SQIVND (reference sequence). V shed 3 bases and J shed 0 bases, with 5 bases lying between them. This CDR3 has 13 residues.

Comments on this clone: Read sequence stops 3 residues before the CDR3 end, and the germline J gene provides the missing end. The chain joins TRBV5-4 to TRBJ2-1; possibly TRBD1 for D (6 bases). Germline CDR1 SGHNT, CDR2 YYREEE (reference sequence). The CDR3 consists of 15 residues. Trimming left V 4 bases short and J 6 bases short, with 17 bases between. CDR3 sequence reads: CASSQSRGHGNEQFF. Partial CDR3 DNA: TGTGCCAGCAGCCAATCCAGGGGACACGGCAATGAG. Filled out from reference TRBV5-4 and TRBJ2-1, the complete variable domain reads ETGVTQSPTHLIKTRGQQVTLRCSSQSGHNTVSWYQQALGQGPQFIFQYYREEENGRGNFPPRFSGLQFPNYSSELNVNALELDDSALYLCASSQSRGHGNEQFFGPGTRLTVL.

Only a few counts were recorded for this clone. Sequencing ends 3 residues short of the CDR3 end; the germline J gene provides the rest. This CDR3 is also generated by other DNA sequences in the sample. The V gene is TRBV7-9, the J gene TRBJ2-7; 12 bases map to TRBD1. Trimming cost V 6 bases and J 5 bases; bases outside gene matches: 8. This CDR3 has 15 residues. CDR1 and CDR2 from the germline V gene are SEHNR and FQNEAQ (reference sequence). The CDR3 here is CASSYRDRGLHEQYF. CDR3 DNA, as far as it was read: TGTGCCAGCAGTTACCGGGACAGGGGGCTCCACGAG.

As to this clone: From the germline J gene comes the end of the CDR3, since the read stops 3 residues before it. The chain links TRBV7-8 to TRBJ1-2; 8 bases line up with TRBD1. Germline V CDR1 and CDR2: SGHVS, FQNEAQ. There are 15 residues in the CDR3. Trimming took 3 bases from V and 2 from J; bases not matched to a gene: 5. The CDR3 DNA, read in part, is TGTGCCAGCAGCTTGGGGAGGACAGGGAACTATGGC. Its protein product is CASSLGRTGNYG. The complete CDR3 sequence is CASSLGRTGNYGYTF.

About this clone itself: The missing CDR3 end, 3 residues past where the read stops, is filled in from the germline J gene. The chain is built from TRBV30 and TRBJ1-4, with TRBD1 as a possible D gene (5 bases). Trimming left V 4 bases short and J 8 bases short, with 20 bases between. CDR3 length: 15 amino acids. Germline-derived CDR1 and CDR2 are GTSNPN and SVGIG (reference sequence). The CDR3 reads CAWTSRGGDREKLFF. The sequenced CDR3 bases are TGTGCCTGGACTTCCCGGGGGGGGGATAGGGAAAAA. The full variable domain, rest sourced from reference TRBV30 and TRBJ1-4, is SQTIHQWPATLVQPVGSPLSLECTVEGTSNPNLYWYRQAAGRGLQLLFYSVGIGQISSEVPQNLSASRPQDRQFILSSKKLLLSDSGFYLCAWTSRGGDREKLFFGSGTQLSVL.

This clone has just a few counts. The read stops 3 residues short of the end of the CDR3; the missing end is completed from the germline J gene. V is TRBV19 and J is TRBJ1-2; TRBD1 might be the D (5 bases). This CDR3 is built from 14 residues. CDR1 is LNHDA and CDR2 is SQIVND in the germline V gene (reference sequence). Trimming left V 4 bases short and J 4 bases short, with 13 bases between. This CDR3 reads CASSTQQDFYGYTF. CDR3 DNA (partial): TGTGCCAGTAGTACACAACAGGATTTCTATGGC.

Comment on this clone: The read ends 3 residues shy of where the CDR3 ends; the end is completed using the germline J gene. The V call is TRBV11-3, the J call TRBJ2-2; D is undetermined. Trimming took 5 bases from V and 6 from J, leaving 13 bases between them. Germline V gene sequence: CDR1 SGHNT, CDR2 YENEEA. The CDR3 spans 14 residues. The sequenced CDR3 bases are TGTGCCAGCAGCCCAAACCTATTGGCCGGGGAG. Protein sequence: CASSPNLLAGE. The whole CDR3 protein reads CASSPNLLAGELFF. The entire variable domain, with the rest obtained from reference TRBV11-3 and TRBJ2-2, is as follows: EAGVVQSPRYKIIEKKQPVAFWCNPISGHNTLYWYLQNLGQGPELLIRYENEEAVDDSQLPKDRFSAERLKGVDSTLKIQPAELGDSAVYLCASSPNLLAGELFFGEGSRLTVL.

This clone appeared a few times. Coverage ceases 3 residues before the CDR3 finishes, and the germline J gene fills in the end. This sequence joins TRBV6-1 and TRBJ2-1, with 7 bases identical to TRBD2. Per the germline V gene, CDR1 is MNHNS and CDR2 is SASEGT. J was trimmed by 6 bases and V by 2 bases; bases with no gene match: 4. This CDR3 spans 14 amino acids. The sequenced part of the CDR3 DNA is TGTGCCAGCAGTGAAAGCGGGGCGGGCAATGAG. Protein product: CASSESGAGNE. The entire CDR3 sequence reads CASSESGAGNEQFF.

This clone was detected a few times. CDR3 DNA, as far as it was read: TGTGCCATCAGTGAGTCCGGGGTCCTCTACGAG. Protein: CAISESGVLYE. The whole CDR3 is CAISESGVLYEQYF. The V gene is TRBV10-3, the J gene TRBJ2-7, with a tentative D call TRBD2 (5 bases). The CDR3 is cut off 3 residues early in the read; its end comes from the germline J gene. The CDR3 loop spans 14 amino acids. Trimming left V 0 bases short and J 3 bases short, with 9 bases between. Germline V gene lookup returns CDR1 ENHRY and CDR2 SYGVKD.

About this clone itself: The CDR3 goes on 3 residues after the read ends, and that part is filled in from the germline J gene. The chain links TRBV20-1 to TRBJ2-7; 8 positions agree with TRBD2. V was pared by 6 bases and J by 5 bases, with 6 bases of the junction left unmatched. CDR1 and CDR2 from the germline V gene are DFQATT and SNEGSKA (reference sequence). The CDR3 is 12 amino acids. The CDR3 is CSAGLAGDEQYF. CDR3 DNA (partial): TGCAGTGCAGGACTAGCCGGCGACGAG.

This clone was observed a few times. CDR3 sequence reads: CASSLRGTEAFF. The CDR3 DNA, read in part, is TGTGCCAGCAGCTTGCGGGGCACTGAA. The V call is TRBV7-2, the J call TRBJ1-1; D call uncertain. The read gets to within 3 residues of the CDR3 end, and the germline J gene fills in the rest. Germline CDR1 and CDR2: SGHTA and FQGNSA. V was trimmed by 3 bases and J by 4 bases, leaving 6 bases between them. CDR3 length: 12 residues.

This clone was picked up many times. CDR3 DNA, as far as it was read: TGCGCCAGCAGCTGGGGGGACAGGGACTCCTACGAG. Amino acids: CASSWGDRDSYE. The entire CDR3 reads CASSWGDRDSYEQYF. The rearrangement links TRBV5-1 to TRBJ2-7, with 9 bases fitting TRBD1. The read ends 3 residues shy of where the CDR3 ends; the end is completed using the germline J gene. V lost 3 bases to trimming and J lost 0 bases; unmatched junction nucleotides: 4. This CDR3 spans 15 amino acids. Looked up from germline, CDR1 is SGHRS and CDR2 is YFSETQ.

CDR3 DNA, as far as it was read: TGTGCCAGCAGCGCGGATCTCAATGAAAAA. Protein: CASSADLNEK. The CDR3 in its entirety is CASSADLNEKLFF. V and J are TRBV5-5 and TRBJ1-4; D uncertain. Read coverage stops 3 residues before the CDR3 terminus; the germline J gene supplies the remainder. V was clipped by 4 bases and J by 5 bases, with 9 bases between them. Germline V gene data show CDR1 as SGHKS and CDR2 as YYEKEE (reference sequence). The CDR3 runs 13 residues. Based on the CDR3 plus reference TRBV5-5 and TRBJ1-4, the full variable domain is DAGVTQSPTHLIKTRGQQVTLRCSPISGHKSVSWYQQVLGQGPQFIFQYYEKEERGRGNFPDRFSARQFPNYSSELNVNALLLGDSALYLCASSADLNEKLFFGSGTQLSVL.

In the case of this clone: Sequencing ends 3 residues short of the CDR3 end; the germline J gene provides the rest. The chain couples TRBV7-9 to TRBJ1-6; 7 bases match TRBD1. This CDR3 region has 14 residues. J gave up 10 bases and V 4 bases, and 7 bases lay outside the gene matches. Germline loops: CDR1 SEHNR, CDR2 FQNEAQ (reference sequence). This CDR3 reads CASSSTGVASPLHF. The part of the CDR3 DNA that was read is TGTGCCAGCAGCTCAACAGGGGTAGCCTCACCC.

Regarding this clone: Read coverage stops 3 residues before the CDR3 terminus; the germline J gene supplies the remainder. This chain joins TRBV5-1 and TRBJ2-3; D not resolved. This CDR3 comprises 13 residues. V was cut by 6 bases and J by 4 bases, with 12 bases left in between. Germline V CDR1 and CDR2: SGHRS, YFSETQ. CDR3 sequence reads: CASNKGPPDTQYF. CDR3 bases read: TGCGCCAGCAATAAGGGTCCTCCAGATACG.

Many counts were recorded for this clone. The read finishes 3 residues shy of the CDR3 end, and the germline J gene is used to complete it. This chain uses TRBV18 with TRBJ2-3; TRBD1 is a possible D gene (6 bases). This CDR3 spans 15 amino acids. Looked up from germline, CDR1 is KGHSH and CDR2 is LQKENI. Trimming left V 1 base short and J 2 bases short, with 10 bases between. CDR3 DNA (partial): TGTGCCAGCTCACCACAGGGGGTTCCCACAGATACG. It yields the protein CASSPQGVPTDT. The full CDR3 protein is CASSPQGVPTDTQYF.

This clone was detected many times. Read sequence stops 3 residues before the CDR3 end, and the germline J gene provides the missing end. The V call is TRBV5-1, the J call TRBJ1-2; weak D call: TRBD1 (6 bases). CDR1 is SGHRS and CDR2 is YFSETQ in the germline V gene. CDR3 size: 14 residues. The V and J ends lost 4 bases and 5 bases respectively, with 15 bases between them. CDR3 bases read: TGCGCCAGCAGCCAAGTACAGGGACCATATGGC. Translated, it gives CASSQVQGPYG. The complete CDR3 sequence is CASSQVQGPYGYTF.

Many counts were recorded for this clone. The read gets to within 3 residues of the CDR3 end, and the germline J gene fills in the rest. The V call is TRBV6-2 or TRBV6-3, the J call TRBJ2-7; D might be TRBD2 (5 bases). Trimming cost V 9 bases and J 0 bases, with 9 bases left between them. The CDR3 is 12 residues long. In germline, CDR1 is MNHEY, CDR2 SVGEGT. This chain's CDR3 is CASRGVSYEQYF. The covered CDR3 bases are TGTGCCAGTCGGGGTGTCTCCTACGAG.

As to this clone: The read terminates 3 residues before the CDR3 end, so the remaining end is supplied by the germline J gene. The chain employs TRBV7-2 and TRBJ2-5; D not resolved. V shed 5 bases and J shed 3 bases, with 4 bases lying between them. The CDR3 covers 11 residues. CDR1 is SGHTA, CDR2 FQGNSA, per germline. The CDR3: CASSIKETQYF. Incomplete CDR3 DNA: TGTGCCAGCAGCATTAAAGAGACC.

Ten or more counts support this clone. The read halts 3 residues ahead of the CDR3 end, with the missing end drawn from the germline J gene. The V gene is TRBV29-1, the J gene TRBJ1-1; 10 bases map to TRBD1. CDR1 SQVTM and CDR2 ANQGSEA come from the germline V gene. The CDR3 spans 11 residues. V was pared by 6 bases and J by 5 bases, with 0 bases of the junction left unmatched. CDR3 DNA (partial): TGCAGCGTGGACAGGGGGACTGAA. This encodes CSVDRGTE. The CDR3, in full, reads CSVDRGTEAFF.

This clone has at least ten counts. Read sequence stops 3 residues before the CDR3 end, and the germline J gene provides the missing end. The chain carries TRBV20-1 and TRBJ2-3; TRBD2 agrees at 9 bases. Germline V gene lookup returns CDR1 DFQATT and CDR2 SNEGSKA (reference sequence). J lost 2 bases, V lost 0 bases, and 9 bases had no gene match. The CDR3 totals 17 residues. CDR3 bases read: TGCAGTGCTAGAGATGTTAGGCTAGCGGGGTTCACAGATACG. Its protein product is CSARDVRLAGFTDT. The full CDR3 is CSARDVRLAGFTDTQYF.

This clone came up a few times. The CDR3 here is CASSSTTVTDTQYF. The CDR3 bases that were read are TGCGCCAGCAGCTCCACGACAGTCACAGATACG. The V call is TRBV5-1, the J call TRBJ2-3; possible D gene TRBD1, 5 bases. Read sequence stops 3 residues before the CDR3 end, and the germline J gene provides the missing end. With 3 bases removed from V and 2 bases from J, the gap between germline ends came to 10 bases. Germline assignment: CDR1 SGHRS and CDR2 YFSETQ. The CDR3 runs 14 residues.

The table lists this clone with a few counts. The read falls 3 residues short of the CDR3 end, and the missing part is taken from the germline J gene. The chain is built from TRBV19 and TRBJ1-2; D possibly corresponds to TRBD1 (6 bases). The V gene's germline CDR1 is LNHDA and CDR2 SQIVND (reference sequence). CDR3 length: 14 amino acids. The DNA read from the CDR3 is TGTGCCAGTAGTATAGGAGGGGGGGGCGGCGGC. Its translation: CASSIGGGGGG. The entire CDR3 is CASSIGGGGGGYTF.

This clone was observed a handful of times. The CDR3 extends 3 residues past the end of the read, so its final part is completed from the germline J gene. V gene TRBV20-1 combines with J gene TRBJ2-1; D may be TRBD1 (7 bases). Germline assignment: CDR1 DFQATT and CDR2 SNEGSKA (reference sequence). The CDR3 is made up of 14 amino acids. The V end was cut by 1 base, the J end by 8 bases, with 15 bases between. CDR3 protein: CSARAGRGAYEQFF. The DNA read from the CDR3 is TGCAGTGCTAGAGCGGGCAGGGGGGCTTATGAG.

In its sample, this clone was seen many times. This CDR3 is CAGSRYSAVASSTDTQYF. The CDR3 DNA, read in part, is TGTGCCGGATCGCGATATAGCGCCGTCGCCTCTAGCACAGATACG. This chain uses TRBV18 with TRBJ2-3; tentative D call: TRBD2 (5 bases). The read halts 3 residues ahead of the CDR3 end, with the missing end drawn from the germline J gene. Germline-derived CDR1 and CDR2 are KGHSH and LQKENI. V was shortened by 11 bases and J by 0 bases, with 27 bases between the two germline ends. The CDR3 spans 18 residues. Full variable domain (missing parts from reference TRBV18 and TRBJ2-3): NAGVMQNPRHLVRRRGQEARLRCSPMKGHSHVYWYRQLPEEGLKFMVYLQKENIIDESGMPKERFSAEFPKEGPSILRIQQVVRGDSAAYFCAGSRYSAVASSTDTQYFGPGTRLTVL.